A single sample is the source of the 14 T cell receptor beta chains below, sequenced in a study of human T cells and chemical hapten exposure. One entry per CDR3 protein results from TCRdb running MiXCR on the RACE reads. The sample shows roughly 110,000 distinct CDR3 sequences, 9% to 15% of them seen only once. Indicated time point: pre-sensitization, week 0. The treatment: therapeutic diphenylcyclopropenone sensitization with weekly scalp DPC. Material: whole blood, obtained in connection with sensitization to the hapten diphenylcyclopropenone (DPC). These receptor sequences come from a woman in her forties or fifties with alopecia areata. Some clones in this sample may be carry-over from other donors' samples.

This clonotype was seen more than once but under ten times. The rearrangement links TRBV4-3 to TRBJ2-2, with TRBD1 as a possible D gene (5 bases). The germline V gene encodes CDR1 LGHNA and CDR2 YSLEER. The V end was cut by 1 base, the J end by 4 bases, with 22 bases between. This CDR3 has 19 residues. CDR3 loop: CASSQALWVLGEGTGELFF. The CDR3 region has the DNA TGCGCCAGCAGCCAAGCTCTCTGGGTTCTAGGGGAAGGCACCGGGGAGCTGTTTTTT.

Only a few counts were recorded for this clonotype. The DNA for the CDR3 is TGTGCCAGCAGCCAAGCCCCCCTGGGGCAGGTGTATAGTCGCGATGAGCAGTTCTTC. Amino acids: CASSQAPLGQVYSRDEQFF. The V gene is TRBV14, the J gene TRBJ2-1, with D tentatively TRBD1 (5 bases). The V end lost 1 base, the J end lost 8 bases, and 27 bases lay between the germline ends. The CDR3 covers 19 residues. The V gene's germline CDR1 is SGHDN and CDR2 FVKESK.

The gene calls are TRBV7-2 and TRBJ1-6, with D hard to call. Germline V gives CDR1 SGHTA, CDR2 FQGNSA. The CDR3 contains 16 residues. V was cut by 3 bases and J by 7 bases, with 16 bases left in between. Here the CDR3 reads CASSLSLAGGNSPLHF. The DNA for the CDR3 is TGTGCCAGCAGCTTGTCACTCGCGGGTGGCAATTCACCCCTCCACTTT.

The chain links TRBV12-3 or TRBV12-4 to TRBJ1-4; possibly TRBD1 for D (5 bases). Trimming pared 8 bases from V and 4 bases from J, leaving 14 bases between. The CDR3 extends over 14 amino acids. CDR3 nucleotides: TGTGCCAGCCAGCCCCAGGGAATTAATGAAAAACTGTTTTTT. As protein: CASQPQGINEKLFF.

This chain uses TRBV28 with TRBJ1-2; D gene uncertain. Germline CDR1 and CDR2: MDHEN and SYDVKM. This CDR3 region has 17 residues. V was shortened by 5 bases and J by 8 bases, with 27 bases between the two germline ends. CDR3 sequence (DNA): TGTGCCAGCAGTACGGCTACCTGGTCCGTAACCGCCATGGGCTACACCTTC. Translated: CASSTATWSVTAMGYTF.

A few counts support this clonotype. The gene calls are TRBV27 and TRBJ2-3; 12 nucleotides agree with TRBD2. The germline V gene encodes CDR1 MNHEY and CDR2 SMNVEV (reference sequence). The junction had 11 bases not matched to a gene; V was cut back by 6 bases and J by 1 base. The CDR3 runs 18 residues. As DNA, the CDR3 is TGTGCCAGCAGGGAGACTAGCGGGGGCCTCTCCGGCACAGATACGCAGTATTTT. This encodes CASRETSGGLSGTDTQYF.

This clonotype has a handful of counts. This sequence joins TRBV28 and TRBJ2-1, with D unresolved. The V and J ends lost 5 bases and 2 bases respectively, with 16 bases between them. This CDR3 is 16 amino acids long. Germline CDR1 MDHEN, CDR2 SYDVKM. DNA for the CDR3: TGTGCCAGCAGTATAGGGTCGGGTACGACCTACAATGAGCAGTTCTTC. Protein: CASSIGSGTTYNEQFF.

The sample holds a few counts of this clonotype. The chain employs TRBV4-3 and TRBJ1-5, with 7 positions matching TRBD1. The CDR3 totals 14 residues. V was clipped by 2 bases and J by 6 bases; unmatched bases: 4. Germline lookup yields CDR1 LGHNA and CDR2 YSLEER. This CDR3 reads CASSQQTGSQPQHF. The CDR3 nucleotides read TGCGCCAGCAGCCAACAGACAGGGAGTCAGCCCCAGCATTTT.

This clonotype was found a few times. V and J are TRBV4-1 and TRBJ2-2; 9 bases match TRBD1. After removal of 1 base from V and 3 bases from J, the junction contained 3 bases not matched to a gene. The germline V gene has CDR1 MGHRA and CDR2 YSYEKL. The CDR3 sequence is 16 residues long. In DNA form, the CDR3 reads TGCGCCAGCAGCCAAGGGGGACAGGGCTACACCGGGGAGCTGTTTTTT. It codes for CASSQGGQGYTGELFF.

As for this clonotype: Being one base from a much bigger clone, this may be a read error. CDR3 region: CASSFLGATDMQYF. CDR3 bases: TGTGCCAGCAGCTTTCTAGGGGCCACAGATATGCAGTATTTT. This sequence joins TRBV7-2 and TRBJ2-3, with D possibly TRBD1 on 5 matching bases. This CDR3 region has 14 residues. The germline V gene encodes CDR1 SGHTA and CDR2 FQGNSA.

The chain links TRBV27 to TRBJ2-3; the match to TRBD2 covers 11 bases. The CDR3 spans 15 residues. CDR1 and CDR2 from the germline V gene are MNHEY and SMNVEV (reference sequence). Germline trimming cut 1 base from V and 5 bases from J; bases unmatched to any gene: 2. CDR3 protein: CASSLFGLAGDTQYF. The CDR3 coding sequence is TGTGCCAGCAGTTTATTCGGACTAGCGGGAGATACGCAGTATTTT.

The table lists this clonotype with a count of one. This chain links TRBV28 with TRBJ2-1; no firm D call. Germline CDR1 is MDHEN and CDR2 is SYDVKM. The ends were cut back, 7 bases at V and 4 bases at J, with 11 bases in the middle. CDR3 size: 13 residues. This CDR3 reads CASIDVTYNEQFF. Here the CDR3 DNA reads TGTGCCAGCATAGACGTAACGTACAATGAGCAGTTCTTC.

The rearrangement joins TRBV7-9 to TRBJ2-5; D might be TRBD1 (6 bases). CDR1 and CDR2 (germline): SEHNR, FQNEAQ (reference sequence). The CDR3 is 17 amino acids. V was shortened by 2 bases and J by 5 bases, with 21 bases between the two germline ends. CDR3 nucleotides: TGTGCCAGCAGCTTACAGAGACAGGTACCCCGTAGGGAGACCCAGTACTTC. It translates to CASSLQRQVPRRETQYF.

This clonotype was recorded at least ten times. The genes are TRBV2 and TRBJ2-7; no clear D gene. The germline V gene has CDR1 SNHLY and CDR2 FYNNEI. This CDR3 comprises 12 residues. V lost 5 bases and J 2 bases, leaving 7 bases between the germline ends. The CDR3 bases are TGTGCCAGCAGTCGAGCCACCTACGAGCAGTACTTC. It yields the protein CASSRATYEQYF.